This T cell receptor beta chain was recorded in a study of T-cell reconstitution after alpha-beta-depleted transplantation in children. The CDR3 extends over 16 amino acids. The trim removed 6 bases at V and 2 bases at J, leaving 10 bases unmatched. Study outcomes and limitations: By about two months after transplant, alpha-beta T cells reportedly arose from several hundred graft clones that had expanded. Counts and diversity of T cells one year after transplant came mostly from newly produced T cells.

Unique molecular identifiers were built into the TCRbeta library. TCRdb analysed the PCR reads with MiXCR anew, one entry per CDR3 protein. This sample has about 460,000 distinct CDR3 sequences; about 10% occur once, and the top ten carry just over 2%. This clonotype has a handful of counts. No antigen is known for it. The chain recombines TRBV12-3 or TRBV12-4 with TRBJ2-1, with 7 bases matching TRBD2. Sample: PBMCs, taken before TCRalphabeta/CD19-depleted stem cell transplant. The receptor's source is a child aged 2-15 years with inherited bone marrow failure, due to receive a stem cell transplant. The CDR3 DNA follows: TGTGCCAGCAGCCCGCCCCTAGCGGCACCCTACAATGAGCAGTTCTTC. Protein: CASSPPLAAPYNEQFF.